Each of the 32 T cell receptor beta chains below was sequenced from the same sample in a study of T-cell memory formation after mild COVID-19 (dated by TCRdb to about 2021). Library creation used 5' RACE. The listed sequencing device is Illumina NovaSeq 6000. Clones were called with MiXCR by TCRdb after fastp trimmed the public reads at Q25, and only in-frame beta chains were retained. Merged by CDR3 protein, the rows form single entries marked with the most common genes and DNA. The sample includes 290,000 or so distinct CDR3 sequences, with approximately 20% observed a single time. The top ten hold 20% to 25% of the sample. Sequencing was carried out using PBMCs or a T cell subset sorted from them (not recorded which). These receptor sequences come from a man aged 18 to 29 who had mild COVID-19 (a few samples of this study predate the infection). The sample titles of this study are shuffled in the database, so cell type and time point are left out; the donor was told from shared clones.

Only a few counts were recorded for this clonotype. The chain combines TRBV7-9 with TRBJ2-4; tentatively, D is TRBD2 (5 bases). V shed 3 bases and J shed 5 bases, with 14 bases lying between them. CDR3 size: 15 residues. Germline V gives CDR1 SEHNR, CDR2 FQNEAQ (reference sequence). The CDR3 nucleotides are TGTGCCAGCAGCTTCCCGGGGAACTCCCAAAACATTCAGTACTTC. It codes for CASSFPGNSQNIQYF.

The V call is TRBV12-3 or TRBV12-4, the J call TRBJ2-1; no clear D. V was shortened by 7 bases and J by 4 bases, with 8 bases between the two germline ends. The CDR3 is 12 residues long. Here the CDR3 reads CASIAGYNEQFF. The CDR3 DNA reads as TGTGCCAGCATCGCCGGGTACAATGAGCAGTTCTTC.

This clonotype has at least ten counts. The V call is TRBV18, the J call TRBJ1-1; no firm D call. The CDR3 loop spans 11 amino acids. Germline V gene sequence: CDR1 KGHSH, CDR2 LQKENI. V was clipped by 6 bases and J by 5 bases, with 7 bases between them. The CDR3 region has the DNA TGTGCCAGCTCCACGGGTACTGAAGCTTTCTTT. Translated, it gives CASSTGTEAFF. The full variable domain, with the rest looked up from reference TRBV18 and TRBJ1-1, is NAGVMQNPRHLVRRRGQEARLRCSPMKGHSHVYWYRQLPEEGLKFMVYLQKENIIDESGMPKERFSAEFPKEGPSILRIQQVVRGDSAAYFCASSTGTEAFFGQGTRLTVV.

The rearrangement joins TRBV6-5 to TRBJ1-1; D may be TRBD1 (6 bases). The germline V gene has CDR1 MNHEY and CDR2 SVGAGI. CDR3 length equals 14 residues. V was cut by 5 bases and J by 10 bases, with 20 bases left in between. The CDR3 loop reads CASSPEHGGRGAFF. The CDR3 DNA reads as TGTGCCAGCAGTCCAGAGCATGGGGGGCGAGGAGCTTTCTTT.

Only a few counts were recorded for this clonotype. The chain is built from TRBV29-1 and TRBJ1-6; D not certain. CDR3 length: 13 amino acids. From germline, CDR1 is SQVTM and CDR2 ANQGSEA. V gave up 4 bases and J gave up 8 bases, with 12 bases separating them. CDR3 sequence: CSVGDTSDSPLHF. The CDR3 nucleotides are TGCAGCGTTGGAGACACCTCTGATTCACCCCTCCACTTT.

The V call is TRBV27, the J call TRBJ1-5; perhaps TRBD1 as D (5 bases). CDR3 length: 14 residues. The germline gives CDR1 MNHEY, CDR2 SMNVEV (reference sequence). V was cut by 5 bases and J by 7 bases, with 15 bases left in between. This chain's CDR3 is CASSPLGGGQPQHF. In DNA form, the CDR3 reads TGTGCCAGCAGTCCCCTCGGGGGAGGCCAGCCCCAGCATTTT.

In this sample, this clonotype turned up a few times. The gene calls are TRBV7-9 and TRBJ2-1; 11 nucleotides match TRBD1. J gave up 0 bases and V 4 bases, and 5 bases lay outside the gene matches. The germline CDR1 and CDR2 sequences are SEHNR and FQNEAQ (reference sequence). This CDR3 is 17 amino acids long. The CDR3 sequence is CASSYTGTGGSYNEQFF. CDR3 nucleotide sequence: TGTGCCAGCAGCTATACCGGGACAGGGGGCTCCTACAATGAGCAGTTCTTC.

This clonotype was seen only a few times. The chain links TRBV7-2 to TRBJ2-3, with D perhaps given as TRBD1 or TRBD2 (6 bases each). The CDR3 covers 11 residues. From germline, CDR1 is SGHTA and CDR2 FQGNSA. V was shortened by 4 bases and J by 10 bases, with 9 bases between the two germline ends. The CDR3 spells CASSSGGAQYF. CDR3 in DNA: TGTGCCAGCAGCTCCGGGGGCGCGCAGTATTTT.

This clonotype was counted a few times. The chain is built from TRBV7-8 and TRBJ2-2; D ambiguous. Germline-derived CDR1 and CDR2 are SGHVS and FQNEAQ. The CDR3 consists of 15 residues. V lost 5 bases and J 3 bases, leaving 13 bases between the germline ends. CDR3 nucleotides: TGTGCCAGCAGCCCACACGGGCCGTACACCGGGGAGCTGTTTTTT. It yields the protein CASSPHGPYTGELFF.

The chain links TRBV27 to TRBJ2-2; 10 nucleotides align to TRBD2. Germline V gives CDR1 MNHEY, CDR2 SMNVEV (reference sequence). The CDR3 is made up of 14 amino acids. Trimming took 5 bases from V and 7 from J; bases not matched to a gene: 4. CDR3 region: CASSPGLAIGELFF. The CDR3 coding sequence is TGTGCCAGCAGTCCGGGACTAGCGATCGGGGAGCTGTTTTTT.

This chain links TRBV6-5 with TRBJ1-6; D is perhaps TRBD1 (5 bases). Trimming pared 5 bases from V and 9 bases from J, leaving 14 bases between. The CDR3 is 14 amino acids. The germline V gene encodes CDR1 MNHEY and CDR2 SVGAGI. CDR3 in DNA: TGTGCCAGCAGTGAGGGAGGGGAGGCTTCACCCCTCCACTTT. This translates into CASSEGGEASPLHF.

The chain links TRBV5-6 to TRBJ2-7, with a weak D call TRBD1 (6 bases). Per the germline V gene, CDR1 is SGHDT and CDR2 is YYEEEE. V gave up 2 bases and J gave up 7 bases, with 19 bases separating them. This CDR3 contains 15 residues. CDR3 residues: CASSFQGRLGSEQYV. The CDR3 DNA reads as TGTGCCAGCAGCTTTCAGGGGAGACTCGGTTCTGAGCAGTACGTC.

The chain has TRBV20-1 and TRBJ2-5; D unresolved. The V and J ends lost 6 bases and 2 bases respectively, with 19 bases between them. The CDR3 runs to 15 residues. Germline CDR1 DFQATT, CDR2 SNEGSKA (reference sequence). The CDR3 DNA follows: TGCAGTGCCCCCCGGTGGACCACAAGGCAAGAGACCCAGTACTTC. Amino acids: CSAPRWTTRQETQYF.

This clonotype turned up a few times. The V and J genes are TRBV6-1 and TRBJ2-7; D gene unclear. The length of the CDR3 is 15 residues. V lost 4 bases, J lost 3 bases, and 16 bases lay in between. Germline values: CDR1 MNHNS, CDR2 SASEGT. This chain's CDR3 is CASSGRRAQHYEQYF. CDR3 bases: TGTGCCAGCAGTGGACGTCGAGCGCAACACTACGAGCAGTACTTC.

This clonotype has ten or more counts. J is TRBJ1-5 and V is TRBV7-2; TRBD1 is a possible D gene (6 bases). Trimming took 3 bases from V and 7 from J, leaving 10 bases between them. Germline V gene sequence: CDR1 SGHTA, CDR2 FQGNSA. The CDR3 totals 13 residues. The CDR3 DNA is TGTGCCAGCAGCTTGAGCGGGGGCCAGCCCCAGCATTTT. The encoded protein is CASSLSGGQPQHF.

This clonotype has a handful of counts. CDR3: CASSTGSGTGELFF. The CDR3 DNA follows: TGTGCCAGCAGTACAGGGAGTGGCACCGGGGAGCTGTTTTTT. The chain links TRBV6-2 or TRBV6-3 to TRBJ2-2, with D maybe TRBD1 (6 bases). Looked up from germline, CDR1 is MNHEY and CDR2 is SVGEGT. The CDR3 has 14 amino acids. V lost 5 bases to trimming and J lost 4 bases, with 11 bases between them.

The gene calls are TRBV19 and TRBJ2-7, with D perhaps matching TRBD2 (5 bases). The CDR3 loop spans 15 amino acids. Germline V CDR1 and CDR2: LNHDA, SQIVND (reference sequence). V lost 4 bases to trimming and J lost 4 bases, with 17 bases between them. CDR3 coding DNA: TGTGCCAGTAGTACGAGACACGTCGGAGGATACGAGCAGTACTTC. This translates into CASSTRHVGGYEQYF.

J is TRBJ1-5 and V is TRBV7-6; 9 positions match TRBD1. The CDR3 runs to 14 residues. V shed 5 bases and J 7 bases; nucleotides not matched to a gene: 6. Germline V gene data show CDR1 as SGHVS and CDR2 as FNYEAQ. CDR3 region: CASSLTGGTQPQHF. The CDR3 region has the DNA TGTGCCAGCAGCCTAACAGGGGGCACCCAGCCCCAGCATTTT.

The J gene is TRBJ2-5, the V gene TRBV29-1; 10 nucleotides align to TRBD1. J was trimmed by 5 bases and V by 4 bases; bases with no gene match: 13. CDR1 and CDR2 from the germline V gene are SQVTM and ANQGSEA. This CDR3 has 16 amino acids. CDR3 amino acids: CSVVRSGTGVWETQYF. The CDR3 DNA follows: TGCAGCGTTGTTCGGTCGGGGACAGGGGTATGGGAGACCCAGTACTTC.

This clonotype was observed at least ten times. The genes are TRBV7-2 and TRBJ2-1, with TRBD2 identical over 8 bases. Germline lookup yields CDR1 SGHTA and CDR2 FQGNSA. This CDR3 is 14 amino acids long. V trimming: 0 bases; J trimming: 10 bases; junction bases outside the gene matches: 5. The CDR3 sequence: CASSLAGGAKEQFF. CDR3 nucleotide sequence: TGTGCCAGCAGCTTAGCCGGGGGGGCTAAAGAGCAGTTCTTC.

The chain is built from TRBV6-6 and TRBJ2-7; the match to TRBD2 covers 9 bases. This CDR3 region has 15 residues. CDR1 and CDR2 from the germline V gene are MNHNY and SVGAGI (reference sequence). Germline trimming cut 5 bases from V and 4 bases from J; bases unmatched to any gene: 9. The CDR3 bases are TGTGCCAGCAGTCGACGACTAGCGGAGGGATACGAGCAGTACTTC. Protein product: CASSRRLAEGYEQYF.

The chain combines TRBV7-2 with TRBJ2-7; 7 nucleotides agree with TRBD2. Germline V lookup: CDR1 SGHTA, CDR2 FQGNSA. V shed 4 bases and J 2 bases; nucleotides not matched to a gene: 2. The CDR3 covers 13 residues. The CDR3 here is CASSWGTTYEQYV. CDR3 nucleotide sequence: TGTGCCAGCAGCTGGGGGACTACCTACGAGCAGTACGTC.

This clonotype has just a few counts. It may be a read error: a sequence one base away is much more abundant. The rearrangement joins TRBV6-2 or TRBV6-3 to TRBJ2-7; 7 bases are shared with TRBD1. The CDR3 sequence is 14 residues long. Germline V CDR1 and CDR2: MNHEY, SVGEGT. The V and J ends lost 0 bases and 3 bases, in that order; junction bases with no gene match: 2. CDR3 DNA sequence: TGTGCCAGCAGTTACTCGCCAGGGGGCTACGAGCAGTACTTC. As protein: CASSYSPGGYEQYF.

This chain connects TRBV29-1 to TRBJ2-1, with D perhaps TRBD1 (6 bases). Germline V CDR1 and CDR2: SQVTM, ANQGSEA. CDR3 length equals 16 residues. V shed 3 bases and J shed 1 base, with 16 bases lying between them. This CDR3 is CSVEVTGFSSYNEQFF. The DNA for the CDR3 is TGCAGCGTTGAGGTCACAGGGTTTAGTTCCTACAATGAGCAGTTCTTC.

Only a few counts were recorded for this clonotype. J is TRBJ2-3 and V is TRBV3-1, with D unresolved. V shed 1 base and J shed 0 bases, with 11 bases lying between them. Germline-derived CDR1 and CDR2 are LGHDT and YNNKEL (reference sequence). CDR3 length equals 16 residues. The CDR3 region is CASSQGIDTSTDTQYF. The CDR3 DNA reads TGTGCCAGCAGCCAAGGGATCGACACTAGCACAGATACGCAGTATTTT.

The genes are TRBV10-3 and TRBJ2-7, with 10 bases identical to TRBD1. CDR1 is ENHRY, CDR2 SYGVKD, per germline. The CDR3 spans 16 residues. J lost 0 bases, V lost 4 bases, and 6 bases had no gene match. CDR3 nucleotides: TGTGCCATCAGTGGGGGGGACAGGGGCCTCTCCTACGAGCAGTACTTC. Protein: CAISGGDRGLSYEQYF.

A note on this clonotype: A much larger clonotype is one base distant, so this may be a read error. The chain combines TRBV7-3 with TRBJ2-6; D unresolved. V was pared by 5 bases and J by 0 bases, with 8 bases between. Germline values: CDR1 SGHTA, CDR2 FQGTGA. The CDR3 runs to 15 residues. The CDR3 region is CASSPWGSGANVLTF. The CDR3 coding sequence is TGTGCCAGCAGCCCATGGGGCTCTGGGGCCAACGTCCTGACTTTC.

The chain links TRBV9 to TRBJ2-1; D remains unclear. The length of the CDR3 is 16 residues. V lost 0 bases, J lost 0 bases, and 10 bases lay in between. CDR1 and CDR2 (germline): SGDLS, YYNGEE. The CDR3 here is CASSVAAETSYNEQFF. The DNA of the CDR3 is TGTGCCAGCAGCGTAGCGGCGGAAACCTCCTACAATGAGCAGTTCTTC.

This clonotype was seen only a few times. The chain has TRBV6-1 and TRBJ2-7; D might be TRBD1 (7 bases). In germline, CDR1 is MNHNS, CDR2 SASEGT. This CDR3 comprises 16 residues. The V gene lost 6 bases and the J gene lost 2 bases, with 20 bases spanning the gap. The chain's CDR3 is CASRRSGDSLTYEQYF. Written as DNA, the CDR3 is TGTGCCAGCAGGAGGTCGGGGGACAGTCTTACCTACGAGCAGTACTTC.

V gene TRBV6-5 combines with J gene TRBJ2-3; TRBD1 matches at 9 bases. The CDR3 is 14 residues long. Germline CDR1 is MNHEY and CDR2 is SVGAGI. V was clipped by 6 bases and J by 8 bases; unmatched bases: 9. The CDR3 loop reads CASSSGTGKGTQYF. For the CDR3, the DNA is TGTGCCAGCAGCTCCGGGACAGGGAAGGGTACGCAGTATTTT.

This chain links TRBV9 with TRBJ2-3, with D possibly called TRBD1 or TRBD2 (6 bases each). V dropped 0 bases and J dropped 2 bases, with 7 bases sitting between them. The CDR3 consists of 14 residues. The germline gives CDR1 SGDLS, CDR2 YYNGEE. In DNA form, the CDR3 reads TGTGCCAGCAGCGTAGCGGGGGCCACAGATACGCAGTATTTT. It translates to CASSVAGATDTQYF.

This clonotype was seen a handful of times. V and J are TRBV5-1 and TRBJ2-5, with TRBD1 identical over 8 bases. V gave up 1 base and J gave up 3 bases; unmatched junction bases: 2. CDR3 length equals 14 residues. CDR1 and CDR2 from the germline V gene are SGHRS and YFSETQ. The CDR3 sequence is CASSLKQGEETQYF. The CDR3, as DNA: TGCGCCAGCAGCTTGAAACAGGGGGAAGAGACCCAGTACTTC.